What follows are 25 T cell receptor beta chains derived from one specimen sequenced in a study of molecular identifiers for immune sequencing clone quantification. TCRdb itself ran the PCR reads through MiXCR, one entry per CDR3 protein. The sample holds hundreds of thousands of distinct CDR3 sequences, 20% to 25% seen once. The sample was naive CD8+ T cells from blood, with Jurkat cell RNA spiked in. Subset indicated: FACS-sorted CD8+CD4-CCR7+CD45RA+ naive T cells. These TCRs come from a human donor in good health. Some libraries in this study had Jurkat cell RNA spiked in.

The chain links TRBV6-2 or TRBV6-3 to TRBJ2-1, with TRBD1 matching over 8 bases. Germline V gives CDR1 MNHEY, CDR2 SVGEGT. V shed 3 bases, J shed 5 bases, and the junction held 18 bases outside the gene matches. This CDR3 is built from 19 residues. CDR3 coding DNA: TGTGCCAGCAGTTATACCCCAGGGGGCATCCCCTCCTACGACAATGAGCAGTTCTTC. Its protein product is CASSYTPGGIPSYDNEQFF.

In this sample, this clonotype turned up many times. The genes are TRBV4-3 and TRBJ2-6; D unresolved. The CDR3 spans 15 residues. Between the trimmed V and J ends, which lost 1 base and 3 bases, there was a span of 7 bases. The V gene's germline CDR1 is LGHNA and CDR2 YSLEER. This CDR3 reads CASSQGSFGANVLTF. In DNA, the CDR3 is TGCGCCAGCAGCCAAGGGAGTTTTGGGGCCAACGTCCTGACTTTC.

The rearrangement uses TRBV7-9 and TRBJ2-7; TRBD2 is a possible D gene (5 bases). Looked up from germline, CDR1 is SEHNR and CDR2 is FQNEAQ (reference sequence). The CDR3 totals 14 residues. Deletions cut 1 base from V and 2 bases from J, with 9 bases between. CDR3 nucleotide sequence: TGTGCCAGCAGCTTAGTGGCGGGCCCCTACGAGCAGTACTTC. This translates into CASSLVAGPYEQYF.

The chain recombines TRBV3-1 with TRBJ2-1; 14 bases agree with TRBD2. Germline V gene data show CDR1 as LGHDT and CDR2 as YNNKEL (reference sequence). This CDR3 contains 19 residues. V was pared by 1 base and J by 4 bases, with 9 bases of the junction left unmatched. The CDR3 sequence: CASSQVQTSGRAGYNEQFF. The CDR3 DNA reads TGTGCCAGCAGCCAAGTCCAGACTAGCGGGAGGGCGGGGTACAATGAGCAGTTCTTC.

This clonotype came up many times. V is TRBV9 and J is TRBJ1-1; D is unclear. The length of the CDR3 is 15 residues. Germline CDR1 is SGDLS and CDR2 is YYNGEE. Trimming removed 0 bases at V and 0 bases at J, with 9 bases between. The CDR3 DNA follows: TGTGCCAGCAGCGTAGGTGTACAGCTGAACACTGAAGCTTTCTTT. This gives the protein CASSVGVQLNTEAFF.

In its sample, this clonotype was seen a few times. A much larger clonotype is one base distant, so this may be a read error. V and J are TRBV29-1 and TRBJ2-4, with TRBD1 matching over 7 bases. The V gene's germline CDR1 is SQVTM and CDR2 ANQGSEA. The CDR3 contains 13 residues. The chain's CDR3 is CSATVTGKTIQYF. As DNA, the CDR3 is TGCAGCGCGACTGTGACAGGGAAAACCATTCAGTACTTC.

With regard to this clonotype: Being one base from a much bigger clone, this may be a read error. This CDR3 is missing its conserved last phenylalanine or tryptophan, likely due to a read error. It is unclear where the CDR3 begins or ends on the DNA, so no DNA is shown, and the CDR3 is as TCRdb lists it. The chain is built from TRBV5-6 and TRBJ2-7; the table's D gene call, TRBD1, was not cross checked with the DNA. The CDR3 is 9 residues long, ends included. The germline gives CDR1 SGHDT, CDR2 YYEEEE. The CDR3 is CASSLGSPL.

This clonotype was found many times. A junction end diverges from the germline sequence, so it may reflect a read error. This sequence joins TRBV11-2 and TRBJ2-4; D ambiguous. Germline V gene sequence: CDR1 SGHAT, CDR2 FQNNGV. The CDR3 contains 12 residues. The CDR3, as DNA: TGTGCCAGCAGCTCCATGGGCTACAGTATGTTCTTC. Encoded protein: CASSSMGYSMFF.

Concerning this clonotype: A clone one base away is much larger, so this may be a read error. The rearrangement uses TRBV2 and TRBJ2-4; D possibly matches TRBD1 or TRBD2 (5 bases each). The V end was cut by 2 bases, the J end by 3 bases, with 14 bases between. Germline V gene lookup returns CDR1 SNHLY and CDR2 FYNNEI. The CDR3 length is 16 residues. The CDR3 sequence: CASSENWGKGKNIQYF. DNA for the CDR3: TGTGCCAGCAGTGAAAATTGGGGGAAAGGCAAAAACATTCAGTACTTC.

This clonotype appeared many times. The chain is built from TRBV20-1 and TRBJ2-7; perhaps D is TRBD1 or TRBD2 (5 bases each). This CDR3 region has 13 residues. With 6 bases removed from V and 0 bases from J, the gap between germline ends came to 12 bases. Germline CDR1 reads DFQATT; CDR2 reads SNEGSKA (reference sequence). The CDR3 bases are TGCAGTGCCACTACCGGGACCTCCTACGAGCAGTACTTC. It yields the protein CSATTGTSYEQYF.

In the case of this clonotype: A single base separates this from a much larger clone, so it may be a read error. The chain uses TRBV19 and TRBJ2-4, with TRBD2 matching 11 bases. CDR1 is LNHDA and CDR2 is SQIVND in the germline V gene (reference sequence). This CDR3 is 16 amino acids long. Unmatched junction bases numbered 12, after V lost 6 bases and J lost 8 bases. Here the CDR3 DNA reads TGTGCCAGTAGCCCCCTCCTGGGACTAGCGGAAGACATTCAGTACTTC. Amino acids: CASSPLLGLAEDIQYF.

This clonotype was counted only a few times. The chain is built from TRBV7-9 and TRBJ2-1; 9 positions match TRBD1. The CDR3 is 14 amino acids. V lost 5 bases to trimming and J lost 10 bases; unmatched junction nucleotides: 9. CDR1 and CDR2 from the germline V gene are SEHNR and FQNEAQ (reference sequence). CDR3 DNA sequence: TGTGCCAGCAGCGCCCCCGAGGACAGGGGAGAGCAGTTCTTC. Translated, it gives CASSAPEDRGEQFF.

This clonotype has at least ten counts. This chain uses TRBV4-3 with TRBJ1-1; a possible D gene is TRBD1 (5 bases). The ends were cut back, 0 bases at V and 5 bases at J, with 13 bases in the middle. The CDR3 length is 15 residues. CDR1 and CDR2 from the germline V gene are LGHNA and YSLEER. CDR3 region: CASSQDQGGWTEAFF. CDR3 nucleotide sequence: TGCGCCAGCAGCCAAGATCAGGGCGGTTGGACTGAAGCTTTCTTT.

Turning to this clonotype: Possible read error: a much larger clone is one base away. V and J are TRBV7-9 and TRBJ2-5, with 8 bases that match TRBD1. Germline lookup yields CDR1 SEHNR and CDR2 FQNEAQ (reference sequence). The CDR3 consists of 16 residues. CDR3 coding DNA: TGTGCCAGCAGCATAGTCCAGGGGGCGACCAAAGAGACCCAGTGCTTC. Its protein product is CASSIVQGATKETQCF.

This clonotype was recorded once. The chain employs TRBV7-9 and TRBJ2-3; TRBD2 aligns across 10 bases. Germline values: CDR1 SEHNR, CDR2 FQNEAQ (reference sequence). V was pared by 1 base and J by 2 bases, with 6 bases of the junction left unmatched. The CDR3 runs to 17 residues. In DNA, the CDR3 is TGTGCCAGCAGCTTAGGAGCGGGAGGGCCCCCCACAGATACGCAGTATTTT. Its translation: CASSLGAGGPPTDTQYF. Combining the CDR3 with reference TRBV7-9 and TRBJ2-3 gives the whole variable domain DTGVSQNPRHKITKRGQNVTFRCDPISEHNRLYWYRQTLGQGPEFLTYFQNEAQLEKSRLLSDRFSAERPKGSFSTLEIQRTEQGDSAMYLCASSLGAGGPPTDTQYFGPGTRLTVL.

This clonotype was counted only a few times. The junction does not match germline at one end; this may be a read error. The rearrangement uses TRBV7-9 and TRBJ2-2, with D unresolved. Germline assignment: CDR1 SEHNR and CDR2 FQNEAQ (reference sequence). The CDR3 contains 13 residues. The CDR3 nucleotides read TGTGCCAGCACCTTAAGTATGTCCGGGGAGCTGTTTTTT. Protein product: CASTLSMSGELFF. The whole variable domain, remainder taken from reference TRBV7-9 and TRBJ2-2, is DTGVSQNPRHKITKRGQNVTFRCDPISEHNRLYWYRQTLGQGPEFLTYFQNEAQLEKSRLLSDRFSAERPKGSFSTLEIQRTEQGDSAMYLCASTLSMSGELFFGEGSRLTVL.

The rearrangement uses TRBV4-1 and TRBJ1-4, with no clear D. Trimming left V 5 bases short and J 0 bases short, with 19 bases between. The germline CDR1 and CDR2 sequences are MGHRA and YSYEKL. This CDR3 contains 18 residues. Here the CDR3 reads CASSALDEAPATNEKLFF. The CDR3 DNA is TGCGCCAGCAGCGCCCTAGATGAGGCGCCTGCAACTAATGAAAAACTGTTTTTT.

This clonotype occurred many times. The chain recombines TRBV2 with TRBJ2-7; 7 bases line up with TRBD2. V trimming: 4 bases; J trimming: 4 bases; junction bases outside the gene matches: 4. The CDR3 runs 13 residues. Germline values: CDR1 SNHLY, CDR2 FYNNEI. The CDR3 region has the DNA TGTGCCAGCAGTGGACTAGCAGCTTACGAGCAGTACTTC. Encoded protein: CASSGLAAYEQYF.

A remark on this clonotype: A much bigger clone sits one base away, suggesting this may be a read error. CDR3 sequence: CASSFSGTLNTGEQFF. The CDR3 bases are TGTGCCAGCAGCTTTTCCGGGACACTAAACACCGGGGAGCAGTTTTTT. The gene calls are TRBV7-9 and TRBJ2-2; D perhaps matches TRBD1 (6 bases). CDR3 size: 16 residues. Germline loops: CDR1 SEHNR, CDR2 FQNEAQ (reference sequence).

Regarding this clonotype: One base away lies a much larger clone, so this may be a sequencing read error. The chain has TRBV12-3 or TRBV12-4 and TRBJ2-1; 10 nucleotides line up with TRBD1. Losses at the gene ends were 4 bases for V and 8 bases for J; bases not matched to a gene: 5. The CDR3 covers 14 residues. The CDR3 region has the DNA TGTGCCAGCAGTTGGGGACAGGGGAACGATGAGCAGTTCTTC. As protein: CASSWGQGNDEQFF.

The V and J genes are TRBV27 and TRBJ1-5, with a possible D match to TRBD2 (7 bases). The J call may be mistaken, given a closer DNA end match to TRBJ2-3. CDR3 length: 15 residues. Germline V gene sequence: CDR1 MNHEY, CDR2 SMNVEV (reference sequence). The CDR3 region has the DNA TGTGCCAGCAGTTTGTCGGGGGGCGGTAATCAGCCCCAGTATTTT. Residues: CASSLSGGGNQPQYF.

Many counts were recorded for this clonotype. The chain carries TRBV29-1 and TRBJ1-1; 7 positions match TRBD1. J lost 0 bases, V lost 6 bases, and 4 bases had no gene match. Germline CDR1 reads SQVTM; CDR2 reads ANQGSEA. This CDR3 comprises 13 residues. Here the CDR3 reads CSVRGGMNTEAFF. CDR3 DNA: TGCAGCGTACGAGGGGGCATGAACACTGAAGCTTTCTTT.

Turning to this clonotype: A much larger clone sits a single nucleotide away, making a read error possible. The gene calls are TRBV7-2 and TRBJ2-1; 7 bases align to TRBD2. With V trimmed by 1 base and J by 6 bases, 6 bases remained unmatched. CDR3 length equals 15 residues. Germline V gene data show CDR1 as SGHTA and CDR2 as FQGNSA. The CDR3 loop reads CASSLVGEGPNEQFF. CDR3 in DNA: TGTGCCAGCAGCTTAGTTGGGGAGGGGCCCAATGAGCAGTTCTTC.

This clonotype came up many times. The CDR3 loop is CASRIEPGPEETQYF. DNA for the CDR3: TGTGCCAGCAGGATCGAACCGGGACCGGAAGAGACCCAGTACTTC. This chain connects TRBV5-6 to TRBJ2-5; either TRBD1 or TRBD2 may supply D (5 bases each). Trimming cost V 5 bases and J 3 bases, with 17 bases left between them. This CDR3 spans 15 amino acids. CDR1 is SGHDT and CDR2 is YYEEEE in the germline V gene.

The chain uses TRBV30 and TRBJ1-5; tentatively, D is TRBD1 (6 bases). Germline V CDR1 and CDR2: GTSNPN, SVGIG (reference sequence). V was cut by 0 bases and J by 1 base, with 10 bases left in between. The CDR3 runs 15 residues. This CDR3 is CAWSVGAGSNQPQHF. The CDR3, as DNA: TGTGCCTGGAGTGTGGGGGCCGGCAGCAATCAGCCCCAGCATTTT.